The TCR beta chain under discussion was sequenced for a study of human T cells and chemical hapten exposure. Study-wide results and limits: Since the donors had alopecia, their immune response may not be the same as that of healthy people.

Described time point: patch test 2, 6 weeks after DPC sensitization. Treatment specified: therapeutic diphenylcyclopropenone sensitization with weekly scalp DPC. Each patch test followed a blood draw. Germline CDR1 SEHNR, CDR2 FQNEAQ (reference sequence). CDR3 length: 17 residues. Losses at the gene ends were 0 bases for V and 0 bases for J; bases not matched to a gene: 6. The library labeled individual cDNA molecules by adding unique molecular identifiers to them. TCRdb ran MiXCR on the RACE reads and lists one entry per CDR3 protein. This sample has approximately 80,000 distinct CDR3 sequences, with roughly a tenth found just once. There are many counts of this clonotype. Its antigen remains unidentified.

This sequence originates from a woman in her thirties with alopecia areata. Some clones in this sample may be carry-over from other donors' samples. The V and J genes are TRBV7-9 and TRBJ2-7; 9 positions match TRBD1. Source: whole blood, taken in connection with sensitization to the hapten diphenylcyclopropenone (DPC). CDR3 region: CASSLARTGATSYEQYF. The CDR3 coding sequence is TGTGCCAGCAGCTTAGCGCGGACAGGGGCCACCTCCTACGAGCAGTACTTC. Complete variable domain (other parts from reference TRBV7-9 and TRBJ2-7): DTGVSQNPRHKITKRGQNVTFRCDPISEHNRLYWYRQTLGQGPEFLTYFQNEAQLEKSRLLSDRFSAERPKGSFSTLEIQRTEQGDSAMYLCASSLARTGATSYEQYFGPGTRLTVT.